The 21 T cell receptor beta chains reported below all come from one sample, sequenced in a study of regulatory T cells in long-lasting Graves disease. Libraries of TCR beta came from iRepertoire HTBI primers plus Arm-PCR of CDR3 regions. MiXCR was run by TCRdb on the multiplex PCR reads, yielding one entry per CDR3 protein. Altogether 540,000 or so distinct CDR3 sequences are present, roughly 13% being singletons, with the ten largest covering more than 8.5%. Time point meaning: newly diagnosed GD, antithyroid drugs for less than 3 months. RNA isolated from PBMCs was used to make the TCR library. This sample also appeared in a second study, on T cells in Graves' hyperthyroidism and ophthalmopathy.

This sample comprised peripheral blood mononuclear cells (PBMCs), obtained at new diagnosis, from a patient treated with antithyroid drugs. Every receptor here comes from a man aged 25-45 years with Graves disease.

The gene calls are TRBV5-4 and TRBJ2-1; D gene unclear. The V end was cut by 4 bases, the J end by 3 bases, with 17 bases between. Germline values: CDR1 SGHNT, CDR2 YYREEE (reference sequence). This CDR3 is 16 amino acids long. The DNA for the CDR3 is TGTGCCAGCAGCCCACCCATGGGCTGGAGCTACAATGAGCAGTTCTTC. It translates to CASSPPMGWSYNEQFF.

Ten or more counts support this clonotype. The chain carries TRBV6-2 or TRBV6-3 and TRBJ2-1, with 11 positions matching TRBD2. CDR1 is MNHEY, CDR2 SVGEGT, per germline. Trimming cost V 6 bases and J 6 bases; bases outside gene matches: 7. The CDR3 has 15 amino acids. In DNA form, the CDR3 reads TGTGCCAGCAGCAGTAGCGGGGGGGGTTTCAATGAGCAGTTCTTC. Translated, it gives CASSSSGGGFNEQFF.

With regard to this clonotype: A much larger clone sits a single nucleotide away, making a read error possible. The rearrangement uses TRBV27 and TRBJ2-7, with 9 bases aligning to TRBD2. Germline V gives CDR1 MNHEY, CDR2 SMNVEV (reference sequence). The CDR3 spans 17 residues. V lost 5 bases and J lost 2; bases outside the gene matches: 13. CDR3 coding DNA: TGTGCCAGCAGTAGGATCGTTAGCGGGAGCACCCCCTACGAGCAGTACTTC. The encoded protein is CASSRIVSGSTPYEQYF.

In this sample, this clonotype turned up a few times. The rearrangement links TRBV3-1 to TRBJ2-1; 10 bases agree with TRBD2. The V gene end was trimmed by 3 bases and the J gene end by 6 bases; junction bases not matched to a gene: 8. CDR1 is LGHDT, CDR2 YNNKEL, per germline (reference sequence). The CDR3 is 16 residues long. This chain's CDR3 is CASSHHSGRISNEQFF. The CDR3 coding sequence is TGTGCCAGCAGCCACCATAGCGGGAGGATTTCCAATGAGCAGTTCTTC.

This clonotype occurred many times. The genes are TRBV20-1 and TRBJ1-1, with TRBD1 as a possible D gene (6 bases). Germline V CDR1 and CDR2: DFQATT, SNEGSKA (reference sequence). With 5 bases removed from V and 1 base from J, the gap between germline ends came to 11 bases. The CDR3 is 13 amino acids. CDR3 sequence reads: CSAEDRRNTEAFF. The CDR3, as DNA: TGCAGTGCTGAGGACAGACGGAACACTGAAGCTTTCTTT.

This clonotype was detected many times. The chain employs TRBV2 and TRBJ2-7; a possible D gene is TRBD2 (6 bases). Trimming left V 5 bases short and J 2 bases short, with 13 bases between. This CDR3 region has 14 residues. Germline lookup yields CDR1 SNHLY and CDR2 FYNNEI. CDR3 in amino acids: CASSLLAPTYEQYF. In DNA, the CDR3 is TGTGCCAGCAGTCTCCTAGCGCCTACCTACGAGCAGTACTTC.

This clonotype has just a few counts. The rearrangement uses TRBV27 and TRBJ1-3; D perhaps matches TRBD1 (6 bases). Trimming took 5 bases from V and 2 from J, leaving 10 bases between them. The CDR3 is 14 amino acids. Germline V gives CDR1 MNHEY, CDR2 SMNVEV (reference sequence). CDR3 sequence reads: CASSAQGTGNTIYF. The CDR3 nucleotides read TGTGCCAGCAGTGCGCAGGGGACTGGAAACACCATATATTTT.

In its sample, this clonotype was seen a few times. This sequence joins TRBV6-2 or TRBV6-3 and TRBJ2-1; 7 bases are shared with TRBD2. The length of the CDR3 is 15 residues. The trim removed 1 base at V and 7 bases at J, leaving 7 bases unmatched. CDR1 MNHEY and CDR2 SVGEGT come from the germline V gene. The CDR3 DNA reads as TGTGCCAGCAGTTACTGGCGGGAGTTTGAGAATGAGCAGTTCTTC. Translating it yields CASSYWREFENEQFF.

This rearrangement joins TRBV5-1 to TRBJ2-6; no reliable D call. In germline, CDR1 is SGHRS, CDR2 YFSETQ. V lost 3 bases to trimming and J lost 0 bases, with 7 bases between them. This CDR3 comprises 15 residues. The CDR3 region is CASSSVNSGANVLTF. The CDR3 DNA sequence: TGCGCCAGCAGCTCGGTAAACTCTGGGGCCAACGTCCTGACTTTC.

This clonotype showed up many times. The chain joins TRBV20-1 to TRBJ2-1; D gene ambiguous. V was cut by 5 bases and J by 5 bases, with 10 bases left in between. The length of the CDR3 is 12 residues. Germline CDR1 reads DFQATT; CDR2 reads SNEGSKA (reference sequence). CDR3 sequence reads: CSAASFNNEQFF. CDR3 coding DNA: TGCAGTGCTGCTAGTTTCAACAATGAGCAGTTCTTC.

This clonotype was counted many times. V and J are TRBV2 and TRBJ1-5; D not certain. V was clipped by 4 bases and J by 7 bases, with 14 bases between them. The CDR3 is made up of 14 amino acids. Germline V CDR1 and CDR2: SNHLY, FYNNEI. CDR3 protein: CASSGVGLWQPQHF. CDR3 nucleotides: TGTGCCAGCAGTGGGGTGGGTCTCTGGCAGCCCCAGCATTTT. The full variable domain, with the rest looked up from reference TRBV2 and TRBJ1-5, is EPEVTQTPSHQVTQMGQEVILRCVPISNHLYFYWYRQILGQKVEFLVSFYNNEISEKSEIFDDQFSVERPDGSNFTLKIRSTKLEDSAMYFCASSGVGLWQPQHFGDGTRLSIL.

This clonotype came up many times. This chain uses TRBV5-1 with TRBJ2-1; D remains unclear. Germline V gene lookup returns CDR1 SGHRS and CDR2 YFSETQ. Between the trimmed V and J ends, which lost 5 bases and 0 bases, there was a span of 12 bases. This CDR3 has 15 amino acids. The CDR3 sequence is CASSQDVSSYNEQFF. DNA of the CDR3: TGCGCCAGCAGTCAGGACGTAAGCTCCTACAATGAGCAGTTCTTC.

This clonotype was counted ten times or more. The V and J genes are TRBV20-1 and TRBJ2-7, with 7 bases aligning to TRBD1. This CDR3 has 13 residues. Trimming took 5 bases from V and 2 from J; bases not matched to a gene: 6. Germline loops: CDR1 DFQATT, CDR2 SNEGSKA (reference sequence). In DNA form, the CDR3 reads TGCAGTGCTCCCCGGGACAGTCCCTACGAGCAGTACTTC. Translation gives CSAPRDSPYEQYF.

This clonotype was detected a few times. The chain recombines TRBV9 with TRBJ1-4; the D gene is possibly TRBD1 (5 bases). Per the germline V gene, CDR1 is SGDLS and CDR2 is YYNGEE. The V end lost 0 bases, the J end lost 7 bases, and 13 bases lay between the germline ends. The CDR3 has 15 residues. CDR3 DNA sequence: TGTGCCAGCAGCGTAGCCTCAGGGAGAGGTGAAAAACTGTTTTTT. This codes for CASSVASGRGEKLFF.

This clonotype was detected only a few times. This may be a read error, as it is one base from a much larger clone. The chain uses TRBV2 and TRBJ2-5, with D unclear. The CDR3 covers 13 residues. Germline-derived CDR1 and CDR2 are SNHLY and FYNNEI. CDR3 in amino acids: CVSSGVSFEAQYF. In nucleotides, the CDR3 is TGTGTCAGCAGTGGGGTCTCCTTCGAGGCCCAGTACTTC.

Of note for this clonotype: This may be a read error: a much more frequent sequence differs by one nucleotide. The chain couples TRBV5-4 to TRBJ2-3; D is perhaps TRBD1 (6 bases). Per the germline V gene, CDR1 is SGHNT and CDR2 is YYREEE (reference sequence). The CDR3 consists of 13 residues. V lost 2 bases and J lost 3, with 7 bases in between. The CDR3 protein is CASSFQGTDTQYF. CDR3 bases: TGTGCCAGCAGCTTCCAGGGGACAGATACGCAGTATTTT.

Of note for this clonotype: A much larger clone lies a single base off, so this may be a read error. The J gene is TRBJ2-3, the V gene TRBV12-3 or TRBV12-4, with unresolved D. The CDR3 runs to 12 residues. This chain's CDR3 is CASGVRTDAQYF. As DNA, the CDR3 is TGTGCCAGCGGCGTTCGCACAGATGCGCAGTATTTT.

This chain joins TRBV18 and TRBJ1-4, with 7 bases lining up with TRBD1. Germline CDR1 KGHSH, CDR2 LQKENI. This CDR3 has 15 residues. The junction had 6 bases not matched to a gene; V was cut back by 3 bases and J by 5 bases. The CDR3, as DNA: TGTGCCAGCTCACCTTTTTCACAGGGGAATGAAAAACTGTTTTTT. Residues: CASSPFSQGNEKLFF.

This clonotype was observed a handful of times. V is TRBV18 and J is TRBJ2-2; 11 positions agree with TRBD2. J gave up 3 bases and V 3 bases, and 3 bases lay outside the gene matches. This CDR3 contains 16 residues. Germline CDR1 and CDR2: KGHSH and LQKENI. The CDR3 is CASSPRTSGHTGELFF. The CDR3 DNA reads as TGTGCCAGCTCACCGAGGACTAGCGGGCACACCGGGGAGCTGTTTTTT.

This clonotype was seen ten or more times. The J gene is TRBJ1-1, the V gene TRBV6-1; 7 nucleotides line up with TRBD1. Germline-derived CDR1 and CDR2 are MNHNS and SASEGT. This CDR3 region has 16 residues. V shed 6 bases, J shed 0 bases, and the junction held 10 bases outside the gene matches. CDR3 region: CASRDRVVDMNTEAFF. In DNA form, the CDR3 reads TGTGCCAGCAGAGACAGGGTTGTGGACATGAACACTGAAGCTTTCTTT.

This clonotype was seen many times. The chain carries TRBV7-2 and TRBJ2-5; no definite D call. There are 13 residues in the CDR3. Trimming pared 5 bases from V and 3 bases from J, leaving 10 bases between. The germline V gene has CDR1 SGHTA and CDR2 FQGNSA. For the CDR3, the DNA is TGTGCCAGCAGCAGATCTAGTGAAGAGACCCAGTACTTC. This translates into CASSRSSEETQYF.